The TCR beta chain under discussion was sequenced for a study of metastatic and nonmetastatic thyroid tumors. Study conclusions and caveats: In blood and tumor, TCR beta diversity was reportedly significantly higher in malignant thyroid tumors than in benign nodules.

This clone was detected a few times. The antigen is unknown. The junction departs from the called germline gene at one end, perhaps through a read error. Among the patients, none had received any treatment before thyroid surgery. The CDR3 sequence is 11 residues long. Germline V lookup: CDR1 MDHEN, CDR2 SYDVKM. TCRdb re-called the PCR reads through MiXCR. Of 53,000 or so clones listed, 20% were seen once; the top ten hold approximately 4%. The material sequenced was blood. This clonotype was sampled from a female donor with papillary thyroid cancer or a benign thyroid nodule (not recorded which). Some clones in this sample may be carry-over from other donors' samples. The chain joins TRBV28 to TRBJ1-1; D gene ambiguous. For the CDR3, the DNA is TGTGCCAACAGTCTGCAGTTAGGGGCTTTCTTT. It codes for CANSLQLGAFF. The variable domain in full, completed from reference TRBV28 and TRBJ1-1, reads DVKVTQSSRYLVKRTGEKVFLECVQDMDHENMFWYRQDPGLGLRLIYFSYDVKMKEKGDIPEGYSVSREKKERFSLILESASTNQTSMYLCANSLQLGAFFGQGTRLTVV.